Shown below are 5 T cell receptor beta chains from a single sample sequenced in a study of CD8+ T cells in alopecia areata. Treatment in this sample: oral pan-JAK inhibitor, 5-10 mg twice daily. Extracted from the samples, RNA was reverse transcribed into cDNA to serve as the sequencing template. TCRdb's table, derived via immunoSEQ multiplex PCR, lists solely in-frame clones and lacks some. This sample yields 150,000 to 200,000 clones, of which around 64% are seen a single time; approximately 1.2% belongs to the top ten. The material was CD4+ T cells sorted from blood, obtained around week 50, from a patient treated with tofacitinib. These receptors originate from a human donor with alopecia areata.

Within the sample, this clone is medium-sized. The J gene is TRBJ2-6, the V gene TRBV19; D gene uncertain. This CDR3 has 15 residues. V lost 9 bases to trimming and J lost 0 bases, with 12 bases between them. Germline V CDR1 and CDR2: LNHDA, SQIVND (reference sequence). The CDR3 region has the DNA TGTGCCAGCCTGCAGGTTTCCTCTGGGGCCAACGTCCTGACTTTC. Protein product: CASLQVSSGANVLTF.

The V and J genes are TRBV29-1 and TRBJ1-2, with D tentatively TRBD1 (5 bases). The germline V and J ends were trimmed by 7 bases and 1 base, with 13 bases remaining between them. From germline, CDR1 is SQVTM and CDR2 ANQGSEA. The CDR3 is made up of 13 amino acids. The CDR3 loop reads CSATGTDNYGYTF. The CDR3 region has the DNA TGCAGCGCCACCGGGACCGATAACTATGGCTACACCTTC.

The CDR3 nucleotides read TGCAGCGTTAACGAAGGGGGGATTTACGAGCAGTACTTC. Protein product: CSVNEGGIYEQYF. The J gene is TRBJ2-7, the V gene TRBV29-1, with D possibly being TRBD1 or TRBD2 (6 bases each). CDR3 length equals 13 residues. The V gene lost 5 bases and the J gene lost 4 bases, with 15 bases spanning the gap. Germline CDR1 reads SQVTM; CDR2 reads ANQGSEA.

The chain recombines TRBV30 with TRBJ1-1; no definite D call. The CDR3 totals 14 residues. Trimming stripped 2 bases from V and 4 bases from J, with 14 bases between. Germline lookup yields CDR1 GTSNPN and CDR2 SVGIG (reference sequence). The CDR3 spells CAWSRTLFVTEAFF. The CDR3 DNA follows: TGTGCCTGGAGTCGGACCCTGTTCGTCACTGAAGCTTTCTTT.

This chain uses TRBV30 with TRBJ2-6; D is unclear. The germline V gene has CDR1 GTSNPN and CDR2 SVGIG (reference sequence). This CDR3 is 15 amino acids long. V lost 0 bases, J lost 1 base, and 7 bases lay in between. CDR3 residues: CAWSVLRSGANVLTF. The DNA of the CDR3 is TGTGCCTGGAGTGTACTCCGATCTGGGGCCAACGTCCTGACTTTC.